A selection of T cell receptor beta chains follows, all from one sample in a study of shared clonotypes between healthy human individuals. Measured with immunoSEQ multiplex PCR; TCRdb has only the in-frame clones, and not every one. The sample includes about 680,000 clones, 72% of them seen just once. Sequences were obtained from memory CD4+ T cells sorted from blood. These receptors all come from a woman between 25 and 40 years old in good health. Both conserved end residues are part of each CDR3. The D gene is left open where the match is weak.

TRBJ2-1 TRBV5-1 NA TGCGCCAGCGCAATAGACTACTCCTACAATGAGCAGTTCTTC CASAIDYSYNEQFF
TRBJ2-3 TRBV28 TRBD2 TGTGCCAGCAGTGAGTCCAGCGGGATTTCCCCAGATACGCAGTATTTT CASSESSGISPDTQYF
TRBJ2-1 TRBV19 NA TGTGCCAGTAGTATGCAGGGCCGCTCCTACAATGAGCAGTTCTTC CASSMQGRSYNEQFF
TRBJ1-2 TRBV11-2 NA TGTGCCAGCAGCTTAGGGGTTGGCTATGGCTACACCTTC CASSLGVGYGYTF
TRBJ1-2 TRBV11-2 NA TGTGCCAGCAGACCGACACAGGGCAACTATGGCTACACCTTC CASRPTQGNYGYTF
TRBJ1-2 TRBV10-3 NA TGTGCCATCAGTGAGTCTGGTGGCTACACCTTC CAISESGGYTF
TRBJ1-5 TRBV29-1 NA TGCAGCGCCAGGGACACAACTAGCAATCAGCCCCAGCATTTT CSARDTTSNQPQHF
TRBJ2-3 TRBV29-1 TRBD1 TGCAGCGTTCGACAGGGGTTTGGCACAGATACGCAGTATTTT CSVRQGFGTDTQYF
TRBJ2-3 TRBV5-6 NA TGTGCCAGCAGCTCGGACGGGGGCAGGGGCGCAGATACGCAGTATTTT CASSSDGGRGADTQYF
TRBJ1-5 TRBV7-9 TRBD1 TGTGCCAGCAGCTTATATGTAGGACCAGGGGGAGGAAGCAATCAGCCCCAGCATTTT CASSLYVGPGGGSNQPQHF
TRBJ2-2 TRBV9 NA TGTGCCAGCAGCGTGGTGGCGGGCACCGGGGAGCTGTTTTTT CASSVVAGTGELFF
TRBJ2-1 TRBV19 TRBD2 TGTGCCAGTAGTATAAGACTAGCGGGGGCCTACAATGAGCAGTTCTTC CASSIRLAGAYNEQFF
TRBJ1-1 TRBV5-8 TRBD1 TGTGCCGGATCCGGGACAGCGGAAGCTTTCTTT CAGSGTAEAFF
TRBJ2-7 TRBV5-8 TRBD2 TGTGCCAGCAGCACAGCCTTTGGGGACTATCATATCTACGAGCAGTACTTC CASSTAFGDYHIYEQYF
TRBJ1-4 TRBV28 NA TGTGCCAGCAAAAACGGTGGGGGTGAAAAACTGTTTTTT CASKNGGGEKLFF
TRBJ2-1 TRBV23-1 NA TGCGCCAGCAGTCAAAATAGGGGGAAGCAGTTCTTC CASSQNRGKQFF
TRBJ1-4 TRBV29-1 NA TGCAGCGCCACAGAGACAACTAATGAAAAACTGTTTTTT CSATETTNEKLFF
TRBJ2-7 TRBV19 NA TGTGCCAGTAGTTCGGGACAACCATACGAGCAGTACTTC CASSSGQPYEQYF
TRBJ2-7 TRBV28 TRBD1 TGTGCCAGCAGTTTCTACGGGACAGGGAGCTCCTACGAGCAGTACTTC CASSFYGTGSSYEQYF
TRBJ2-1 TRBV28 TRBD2 TGTGCCAGCAGTCCCTACTTAGCGGGAGCGAATAATGAGCAGTTCTTC CASSPYLAGANNEQFF